Listed here are 19 T cell receptor beta chains from one sample, sequenced in a study of T-cell reconstitution after alpha-beta-depleted transplantation in children (dated by TCRdb to 2016 to 2017). Library preparation was by PCR. TCRdb names Illumina HiSeq 2500 as the instrument used. Molecular barcoding was employed in the preparation of TCR libraries, with unique molecular identifiers being used to normalize TCRbeta repertoire quantification. Through fastp at Q25 and MiXCR, TCRdb rebuilt clones from the public reads, retaining in-frame beta chains. Entries are consolidated by CDR3 protein sequence, retaining the most common genes and DNA. This sample has 250,000 to 400,000 distinct CDR3 sequences in its table, and roughly 25% of those were observed once. Together, the top ten hold approximately 9.9% of the sample. Interpreted using the paper, the treatment or condition label stands for: allogeneic hematopoietic cell transplantation with graft depleted of TCRalphabeta T cells and CD19 B cells.

Sequencing was performed on PBMCs, mostly from graft donor cells, taken 180 days after TCRalphabeta/CD19-depleted stem cell transplant. The source of these receptors is a male patient younger than 18 who had a stem cell transplant for acute lymphoblastic leukemia, so the T cells may come from the graft donor.

The chain uses TRBV25-1 and TRBJ1-2; D unresolved. V was cut by 4 bases and J by 0 bases, with 9 bases left in between. In germline, CDR1 is MGHDK, CDR2 SYGVNS. The CDR3 has 14 residues. The CDR3 loop reads CASSVRTANYGYTF. In nucleotides, the CDR3 is TGTGCCAGCAGTGTACGGACGGCTAACTATGGCTACACCTTC.

This clonotype was counted at least ten times. The rearrangement joins TRBV5-1 to TRBJ1-5, with D unresolved. V gave up 2 bases and J gave up 0 bases, with 3 bases separating them. Germline values: CDR1 SGHRS, CDR2 YFSETQ. CDR3 length: 13 amino acids. The CDR3 nucleotides read TGCGCCAGCAGCTTAATTAGCAATCAGCCCCAGCATTTT. Amino acid sequence: CASSLISNQPQHF.

This clonotype was counted between two and nine times. The rearrangement joins TRBV27 to TRBJ2-7, with TRBD2 matching 10 bases. J lost 2 bases, V lost 6 bases, and 4 bases had no gene match. Germline CDR1 MNHEY, CDR2 SMNVEV (reference sequence). The CDR3 totals 14 residues. The chain's CDR3 is CASRLAGTAYEQYF. CDR3 coding DNA: TGTGCCAGCAGACTAGCGGGGACCGCCTACGAGCAGTACTTC.

This clonotype was recorded at least ten times. This rearrangement joins TRBV12-3 or TRBV12-4 to TRBJ2-7; 8 nucleotides align to TRBD2. This CDR3 contains 14 residues. V lost 4 bases to trimming and J lost 7 bases; unmatched junction nucleotides: 9. The DNA for the CDR3 is TGTGCCAGCAGTTCCCGAGCGGGAGTAGGAGAGCAGTACTTC. This sequence encodes CASSSRAGVGEQYF.

The chain couples TRBV15 to TRBJ2-7; possibly TRBD1 for D (6 bases). The CDR3 totals 15 residues. Germline V gene data show CDR1 as LNHNV and CDR2 as YYDKDF (reference sequence). V lost 1 base, J lost 1 base, and 11 bases lay in between. CDR3 coding DNA: TGTGCCACCAGCAGAGTTTTAGGGGGATCCTACGAGCAGTACTTC. This codes for CATSRVLGGSYEQYF. Combining the CDR3 with reference TRBV15 and TRBJ2-7 gives the whole variable domain DAMVIQNPRYQVTQFGKPVTLSCSQTLNHNVMYWYQQKSSQAPKLLFHYYDKDFNNEADTPDNFQSRRPNTSFCFLDIRSPGLGDTAMYLCATSRVLGGSYEQYFGPGTRLTVT.

The chain joins TRBV12-3 or TRBV12-4 to TRBJ2-2, with D perhaps matching TRBD2 (6 bases). This CDR3 region has 16 residues. V dropped 7 bases and J dropped 5 bases, with 20 bases sitting between them. CDR3 DNA sequence: TGTGCCAGCACCTATCCGGAGGGGCGCTGGACCGGGGAGCTGTTTTTT. This gives the protein CASTYPEGRWTGELFF.

This clonotype came up a few times. V gene TRBV20-1 combines with J gene TRBJ1-2, with D possibly being TRBD1 (5 bases). CDR1 is DFQATT and CDR2 is SNEGSKA in the germline V gene (reference sequence). The CDR3 totals 14 residues. The CDR3 DNA reads TGCAGGCCTGTAACGGGGGGGATTAACTATGGCTACACCTTC. Protein product: CRPVTGGINYGYTF.

This clonotype has only a few counts. This chain joins TRBV5-1 and TRBJ2-7; TRBD1 agrees at 7 bases. The germline CDR1 and CDR2 sequences are SGHRS and YFSETQ. Trimming at V came to 7 bases and at J to 3 bases, leaving 19 bases not matched to a gene. CDR3 size: 17 residues. CDR3 loop: CASESPTLRTGLYEQYF. The CDR3 nucleotides read TGCGCCAGCGAGTCGCCGACTTTAAGGACAGGACTCTACGAGCAGTACTTC.

In its sample, this clonotype was seen a few times. The chain combines TRBV5-1 with TRBJ2-5; D call uncertain. The CDR3 extends over 13 amino acids. Germline assignment: CDR1 SGHRS and CDR2 YFSETQ. V was pared by 4 bases and J by 2 bases, with 9 bases between. CDR3 coding DNA: TGCGCCAGCAGCCCCGTACCGCAAGAGACCCAGTACTTC. Protein product: CASSPVPQETQYF.

The genes are TRBV12-3 or TRBV12-4 and TRBJ1-5, with TRBD1 matching 9 bases. The CDR3 contains 18 residues. The DNA of the CDR3 is TGTACCATCAGCCCCGGGACAGGGATTCTGGGTCGCAATCAGCCCCAGCATTTT. It yields the protein CTISPGTGILGRNQPQHF.

The genes are TRBV7-9 and TRBJ2-1, with D perhaps matching TRBD2 (5 bases). The CDR3 extends over 15 amino acids. Germline-derived CDR1 and CDR2 are SEHNR and FQNEAQ (reference sequence). V was shortened by 1 base and J by 5 bases, with 12 bases between the two germline ends. DNA of the CDR3: TGTGCCAGCAGCTTAGTGTTCGGGAACCACAATGAGCAGTTCTTC. Protein product: CASSLVFGNHNEQFF.

The chain couples TRBV5-1 to TRBJ1-5, with 7 positions matching TRBD1. Looked up from germline, CDR1 is SGHRS and CDR2 is YFSETQ. V lost 4 bases and J lost 8; bases outside the gene matches: 6. The CDR3 length is 13 residues. CDR3 DNA sequence: TGCGCCAGCAGCAGGACAGGCGCGAAGCCCCAGCATTTT. It specifies CASSRTGAKPQHF. The complete variable domain, with remaining parts taken from reference TRBV5-1 and TRBJ1-5, reads KAGVTQTPRYLIKTRGQQVTLSCSPISGHRSVSWYQQTPGQGLQFLFEYFSETQRNKGNFPGRFSGRQFSNSRSEMNVSTLELGDSALYLCASSRTGAKPQHFGDGTRLSIL.

This clonotype was seen more than once but under ten times. The CDR3 sequence is CASSQETSGSYEQYF. CDR3 DNA sequence: TGCGCCAGCAGCCAAGAAACTAGCGGGAGCTACGAGCAGTACTTC. The chain couples TRBV4-1 to TRBJ2-7, with 11 positions matching TRBD2. The CDR3 is 15 amino acids. The V gene's germline CDR1 is MGHRA and CDR2 YSYEKL. The J segment lost 3 bases and the V segment lost 0 bases, leaving 1 base of the junction unmatched.

V usage is TRBV19 and J usage is TRBJ2-1; TRBD2 matches at 8 bases. CDR3 length: 14 amino acids. From germline, CDR1 is LNHDA and CDR2 SQIVND (reference sequence). The trim removed 9 bases at V and 0 bases at J, leaving 4 bases unmatched. This CDR3 reads CASRGRTSYNEQFF. For the CDR3, the DNA is TGTGCCAGCCGCGGGAGGACCTCCTACAATGAGCAGTTCTTC.

This clonotype was seen a few times. The genes are TRBV2 and TRBJ2-7; D may be TRBD1 (6 bases). CDR3 length: 16 amino acids. The germline CDR1 and CDR2 sequences are SNHLY and FYNNEI. V lost 8 bases to trimming and J lost 0 bases, with 20 bases between them. The CDR3 DNA reads TGTGCCAGCTTAGAGATTGACAGGCTGAGCTCCTACGAGCAGTACTTC. Translation gives CASLEIDRLSSYEQYF.

This clonotype has just a few counts. CDR3: CSTGDRATGELFF. The CDR3 coding sequence is TGCAGCACCGGGGACAGGGCCACCGGGGAGCTGTTTTTT. The chain recombines TRBV29-1 with TRBJ2-2; TRBD1 matches 9 bases. The J segment lost 4 bases and the V segment lost 8 bases, leaving 5 bases of the junction unmatched. CDR3 length equals 13 residues. Germline-derived CDR1 and CDR2 are SQVTM and ANQGSEA.

This clonotype was seen a handful of times. The chain combines TRBV7-9 with TRBJ1-4; D is perhaps TRBD1 (6 bases). The V and J ends lost 4 bases and 8 bases respectively, with 17 bases between them. The CDR3 covers 15 residues. Germline V CDR1 and CDR2: SEHNR, FQNEAQ (reference sequence). Written as DNA, the CDR3 is TGTGCCAGCAGCTCCCACCTAATCAGGGGCGAAAAACTGTTTTTT. Its protein is CASSSHLIRGEKLFF.

The CDR3, as DNA: TGTGCCAGCTCACCACTTTCCTGGACGCCAGATACGCAGTATTTT. Translation gives CASSPLSWTPDTQYF. The chain is built from TRBV18 and TRBJ2-3; D is ambiguous. The V gene's germline CDR1 is KGHSH and CDR2 LQKENI. V lost 1 base, J lost 4 bases, and 12 bases lay in between. This CDR3 has 15 amino acids.

The gene calls are TRBV4-1 and TRBJ2-1; 12 positions match TRBD2. The germline gives CDR1 MGHRA, CDR2 YSYEKL. V was clipped by 1 base and J by 4 bases; unmatched bases: 2. This CDR3 is built from 16 residues. The CDR3 protein is CASSQGGTSGYNEQFF. CDR3 sequence (DNA): TGCGCCAGCAGCCAAGGAGGGACTAGCGGGTACAATGAGCAGTTCTTC.